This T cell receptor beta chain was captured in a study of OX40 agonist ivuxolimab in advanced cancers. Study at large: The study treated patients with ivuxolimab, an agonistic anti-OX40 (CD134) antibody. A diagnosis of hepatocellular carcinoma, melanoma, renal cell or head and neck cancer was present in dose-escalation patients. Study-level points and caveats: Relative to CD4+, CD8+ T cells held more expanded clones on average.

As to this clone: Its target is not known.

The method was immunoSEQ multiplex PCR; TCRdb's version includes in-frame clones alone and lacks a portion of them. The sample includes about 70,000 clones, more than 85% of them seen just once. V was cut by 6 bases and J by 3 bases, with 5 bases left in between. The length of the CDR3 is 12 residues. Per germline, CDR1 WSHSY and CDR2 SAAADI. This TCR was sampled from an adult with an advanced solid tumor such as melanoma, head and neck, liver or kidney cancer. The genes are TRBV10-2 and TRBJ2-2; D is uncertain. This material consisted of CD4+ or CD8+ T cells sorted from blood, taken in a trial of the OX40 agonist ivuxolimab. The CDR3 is CASRQDTGELFF. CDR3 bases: TGCGCCAGCAGGCAGGACACCGGGGAGCTGTTTTTT.